The 15 T cell receptor beta chains below all came from one sample that was sequenced in a study of response to subunit inactivated influenza vaccine. TCRdb redid the calling of the RT-PCR reads with MiXCR, one entry per CDR3 protein. The data hold 550,000 to 800,000 distinct CDR3 sequences, with more than 15% observed a single time. This specimen was PBMCs from blood, taken less than 13 days after vaccination. The receptors were sampled from a man aged 45-65 years who received an inactivated influenza vaccine.

The CDR3 DNA reads as TGTGCCAGCGTTGGACAGGAGTTTAACACCGGGGAGCTGTTTTTT. It translates to CASVGQEFNTGELFF. The V and J genes are TRBV2 and TRBJ2-2; TRBD1 matches 7 bases. The CDR3 extends over 15 amino acids. The V gene end was trimmed by 8 bases and the J gene end by 2 bases; junction bases not matched to a gene: 8. Germline V gene sequence: CDR1 SNHLY, CDR2 FYNNEI.

V gene TRBV15 combines with J gene TRBJ2-2, with D maybe TRBD1 (6 bases). In germline, CDR1 is LNHNV, CDR2 YYDKDF (reference sequence). V lost 9 bases, J lost 2 bases, and 10 bases lay in between. This CDR3 comprises 13 residues. The CDR3 bases are TGTGCCACAGGACAGAAAAACACCGGGGAGCTGTTTTTT. Its protein is CATGQKNTGELFF.

This clonotype was counted between two and nine times. The gene calls are TRBV9 and TRBJ2-3; D remains ambiguous. The CDR3 has 15 amino acids. Germline CDR1 SGDLS, CDR2 YYNGEE. Trimming took off 0 bases at V and 3 bases at J, with 11 bases between the two ends. As DNA, the CDR3 is TGTGCCAGCAGCGTAGATGTCGGGCGTACAGATACGCAGTATTTT. Protein: CASSVDVGRTDTQYF.

As concerns this clonotype: Since a much larger clone is just one base distant, this may be a read error. This chain uses TRBV7-2 with TRBJ1-1; maybe TRBD1 (5 bases). CDR1 and CDR2 from the germline V gene are SGHTA and FQGNSA. The CDR3 has 12 residues. The ends were cut back, 5 bases at V and 5 bases at J, with 9 bases in the middle. The CDR3 DNA is TGTGCCAGCAGCCCAGAGGGGACTGAAGCTTTCTTT. It is translated as CASSPEGTEAFF.

This clonotype was seen only a few times. This chain uses TRBV6-2 or TRBV6-3 with TRBJ2-3; perhaps D is TRBD1 or TRBD2 (5 bases each). The CDR3 loop spans 16 amino acids. The ends were cut back, 6 bases at V and 4 bases at J, with 20 bases in the middle. Germline loops: CDR1 MNHEY, CDR2 SVGEGT. CDR3 nucleotides: TGTGCCAGCAGCCTCGAGGGGCTAGTTTTGGCAGATACGCAGTATTTT. It yields the protein CASSLEGLVLADTQYF.

This clonotype was found many times. The V call is TRBV27, the J call TRBJ2-3; the D call may be TRBD1 or TRBD2 (6 bases each). The CDR3 spans 12 residues. V lost 6 bases, J lost 4 bases, and 8 bases lay in between. Germline loops: CDR1 MNHEY, CDR2 SMNVEV (reference sequence). The CDR3: CASRRGADTQYF. DNA of the CDR3: TGTGCCAGCAGAAGGGGGGCAGATACGCAGTATTTT.

The V and J genes are TRBV9 and TRBJ2-3; maybe TRBD2 (5 bases). The germline V and J ends were trimmed by 0 bases and 3 bases, with 14 bases remaining between them. The CDR3 spans 16 residues. Germline values: CDR1 SGDLS, CDR2 YYNGEE. In DNA, the CDR3 is TGTGCCAGCAGCGTAGGCAGAGCGGTATCGACAGATACGCAGTATTTT. Protein sequence: CASSVGRAVSTDTQYF.

The gene calls are TRBV11-1 and TRBJ2-1, with D tentatively TRBD2 (6 bases). CDR3 length: 18 amino acids. Trimming shortened V by 1 base and J by 0 bases, and 16 bases separated the two germline ends. Per the germline V gene, CDR1 is SGHAT and CDR2 is FQDESV (reference sequence). The CDR3: CASSLEEGTVSSYNEQFF. In nucleotides, the CDR3 is TGTGCCAGCAGCTTAGAGGAGGGCACAGTGAGCTCCTACAATGAGCAGTTCTTC.

This clonotype was found many times. This rearrangement joins TRBV12-3 or TRBV12-4 to TRBJ2-3, with 10 positions matching TRBD1. The V gene end was trimmed by 7 bases and the J gene end by 2 bases; junction bases not matched to a gene: 12. The CDR3 runs to 17 residues. The CDR3 loop is CASIRGTGVLHTDTQYF. The DNA of the CDR3 is TGTGCCAGCATCCGCGGGACAGGGGTTCTACACACAGATACGCAGTATTTT.

This clonotype has a handful of counts. The rearrangement links TRBV4-3 to TRBJ2-2, with a weak D call TRBD1 (6 bases). V gave up 2 bases and J gave up 1 base, with 20 bases separating them. This CDR3 region has 19 residues. From germline, CDR1 is LGHNA and CDR2 YSLEER. The CDR3 is CASSQQFPGHRGNTGELFF. The CDR3 DNA follows: TGCGCCAGCAGCCAACAATTCCCGGGACACCGGGGGAACACCGGGGAGCTGTTTTTT.

This clonotype was picked up a small number of times. The chain couples TRBV11-2 to TRBJ2-5, with unresolved D. The CDR3 has 17 residues. CDR1 and CDR2 (germline): SGHAT, FQNNGV. V gave up 1 base and J gave up 2 bases, with 17 bases separating them. CDR3 in amino acids: CASSLGWAATLQETQYF. In DNA, the CDR3 is TGTGCCAGCAGCTTAGGGTGGGCAGCCACCCTTCAAGAGACCCAGTACTTC.

The sample holds one count of this clonotype. This chain joins TRBV28 and TRBJ2-5; tentatively, D is TRBD2 (6 bases). Trimming took 8 bases from V and 5 from J, leaving 24 bases between them. The CDR3 loop spans 16 amino acids. In germline, CDR1 is MDHEN, CDR2 SYDVKM. The CDR3 loop reads CASGPGVRGLLETQYF. DNA for the CDR3: TGTGCCAGCGGCCCCGGGGTCCGGGGACTTCTCGAGACCCAGTACTTC.

This clonotype was detected a few times. CDR3 DNA: TGTGCCAGCAGACCGGGACAGGGCCTACCCTACGAGCAGTACTTC. Protein sequence: CASRPGQGLPYEQYF. The chain has TRBV6-2 or TRBV6-3 and TRBJ2-7, with 9 bases matching TRBD1. Germline values: CDR1 MNHEY, CDR2 SVGEGT. The V segment lost 6 bases and the J segment 2 bases; nucleotides outside the gene matches: 8. CDR3 length: 15 amino acids.

The V call is TRBV5-5, the J call TRBJ2-7, with D maybe TRBD1 (6 bases). CDR1 SGHKS and CDR2 YYEKEE come from the germline V gene (reference sequence). Trimming pared 2 bases from V and 2 bases from J, leaving 14 bases between. The CDR3 sequence is 15 residues long. In nucleotides, the CDR3 is TGTGCCAGCAGCTTAGGGCCAGGGGAGACCTACGAGCAGTACTTC. Amino acid sequence: CASSLGPGETYEQYF.

V and J are TRBV20-1 and TRBJ2-3; 7 bases fit TRBD2. Germline values: CDR1 DFQATT, CDR2 SNEGSKA (reference sequence). With 0 bases clipped from V and 3 bases from J, the junction kept 6 bases outside the gene matches. The CDR3 spans 15 residues. The CDR3 DNA reads as TGCAGTGCTAGAGATTTTCGGCGGGAGACAGATACGCAGTATTTT. It yields the protein CSARDFRRETDTQYF.